This TCR beta chain was observed in a study of T cell responses to AZD1222 COVID-19 vaccine. Study-level points and caveats: Donors in the cohort were predominantly white British and more often female, and clonal diversity was possibly underestimated. The span of vaccine-associated CD4 TCRs extended across spike, with dominance at 160-218 and 743-854. Spike-specific TCR breadth rose after two AZD1222 doses, and depth rose as well. Repertoire sampling was restricted to post-peak T cell response timepoints.

As regards this clone: The antigen is not known.

Trimming took 1 base from V and 3 from J; bases not matched to a gene: 2. From germline, CDR1 is LNHNV and CDR2 YYDKDF (reference sequence). The CDR3 length is 14 residues. Profiling relied on immunoSEQ multiplex PCR, and the TCRdb table lists in-frame clones only, not all of them. The top ten hold around 18% of the sample, which has 60,000 to 85,000 clones, roughly 84% seen once. The chain links TRBV15 to TRBJ2-7; 8 bases are shared with TRBD1. The TCR sequence derives from an adult who received the AZD1222 COVID-19 vaccine. This specimen consisted of peripheral blood, obtained 28 days after the second AZD1222 dose. CDR3 loop: CATSRGTGNYEQYF. The CDR3 region has the DNA TGTGCCACCAGCAGAGGGACAGGGAACTACGAGCAGTACTTC.